This T cell receptor (beta chain) came from a study of T cells in localized non-small cell lung cancer. TCRdb keeps only in-frame clones here, not all; method: immunoSEQ multiplex PCR. The table has around 130,000 clones, more than 70% seen once. Turning to this clone: The antigen is undetermined.

Whole-study findings and limits: Of the tissues analyzed, uninvolved adjacent lung showed maximal T cell clonality, greater than tumor.

This CDR3 is built from 16 residues. In germline, CDR1 is LNHDA, CDR2 SQIVND (reference sequence). The junction had 10 bases not matched to a gene; V was cut back by 7 bases and J by 5 bases. The rearrangement joins TRBV19 to TRBJ2-2, with 10 bases matching TRBD2. This specimen consisted of peripheral blood, obtained before any cancer treatment. The sequence was obtained from an older female donor with stage I lung adenocarcinoma. The CDR3 loop reads CASTLGSGRSTGELFF. The CDR3 DNA is TGTGCCAGTACGCTGGGTAGCGGGAGGTCTACCGGGGAGCTGTTTTTT.